This T cell receptor (beta chain) was sequenced during a study of T cells in localized non-small cell lung cancer. Assay used: immunoSEQ multiplex PCR; TCRdb lists only in-frame clones, some missing. This table holds fewer than 20,000 clones, approximately 90% found once. The germline V gene encodes CDR1 SNHLY and CDR2 FYNNEI. V gave up 0 bases and J gave up 8 bases, with 7 bases separating them. The CDR3 has 12 residues. This specimen consisted of peripheral blood, obtained before any cancer treatment. The sequence was collected from a female donor over 55 with stage III squamous cell lung carcinoma. The chain couples TRBV2 to TRBJ1-2; D is undetermined. CDR3 loop: CASSEAGRGYTF. DNA of the CDR3: TGTGCCAGCAGTGAAGCGGGAAGGGGCTACACCTTC. Drawing the rest from reference TRBV2 and TRBJ1-2, the complete variable domain is EPEVTQTPSHQVTQMGQEVILRCVPISNHLYFYWYRQILGQKVEFLVSFYNNEISEKSEIFDDQFSVERPDGSNFTLKIRSTKLEDSAMYFCASSEAGRGYTFGSGTRLTVV.